This T cell receptor beta chain was captured in a study of blood T cells in healthy people across ages. Every donor provided approximately 10 milliliters of peripheral blood. Next came a second PCR, run for about 7 to 12 cycles, which used a sample-barcoded 5' primer along with a J-beta primer mix. TCRdb independently ran MiXCR on the 5' RACE reads; one entry per CDR3 protein. The table includes around 900,000 distinct CDR3 sequences, about 51% detected once. In the case of this clonotype: Its antigen remains unknown.

General observations from the study: Aged donors had fewer naive CD4+ cells and lower diversity than long-lived donors.

This CDR3 has 12 amino acids. Germline V lookup: CDR1 DFQATT, CDR2 SNEGSKA (reference sequence). V lost 7 bases, J lost 0 bases, and 9 bases lay in between. The material sequenced was blood. The gene calls are TRBV20-1 and TRBJ1-2; D not resolved. The sequence was obtained from a woman in her sixties in good health. CDR3 amino acids: CSVRRANYGYTF. The CDR3 DNA follows: TGCAGTGTCAGGCGAGCTAACTATGGCTACACCTTC.